The T cell receptor (beta chain) under discussion was sequenced for a study of CD4 T cells in relation to SARS-CoV-2 and coronaviruses. The overall study: TCR beta CDR3s were sequenced after approximately 11-day antigen culture of PBMCs. Negative control cultures got HIV-1 Nef peptides or no peptide.

Here immunoSEQ multiplex PCR was the method, and the copy in TCRdb shows in-frame clones only, minus some. The table shows about 29,000 clones, with around 84% occurring only once. The unexposed donors gave CD4+ T cells in about 2011-2018, prior to COVID-19. Isolation of CD4+ T cells took place after about 10 days in culture. Testing used SARS-CoV-2 S/N and four cold-coronavirus spikes on unexposed-donor CD4+ T cells, cells permitting. A remark on this clone: The antigen remains unidentified.

The sequencing input was CD4+ T cells from PBMCs, cultured in vitro. The receptor's source is a human donor in good health.

The CDR3, as DNA: TGTGCCAGCAGCGTAGCAGCGGGTTACCAAGAGACCCAGTACTTC. Translating gives CASSVAAGYQETQYF. The J gene is TRBJ2-5, the V gene TRBV9, with D possibly being TRBD2 (6 bases). The CDR3 totals 15 residues. V was cut by 0 bases and J by 0 bases, with 9 bases left in between. CDR1 is SGDLS and CDR2 is YYNGEE in the germline V gene.